This record concerns one T cell receptor (beta chain) sequence. TCR beta CDR3 region amplification was performed from RNA transcripts. A first-round RT-PCR of the TCR CDR3 used the HTBI primer set. TCRdb processed the multiplex PCR reads anew with MiXCR; each CDR3 protein has one entry. The sample includes about 400,000 distinct CDR3 sequences, roughly 25% of them seen just once. This sample is part of a study of T cells in Graves' hyperthyroidism and ophthalmopathy. This CDR3 contains 15 residues. With V trimmed by 2 bases and J by 10 bases, 7 bases remained unmatched. Material for sequencing was blood. This TCR derives from a man between 50 and 59 years old with Graves' hyperthyroidism. V usage is TRBV12-3 or TRBV12-4 and J usage is TRBJ2-1; 11 nucleotides line up with TRBD2. CDR3 DNA: TGTGCCAGCAGTTTACCACTAGCGGGAGCCGTGGAGCAGTTCTTC. This encodes CASSLPLAGAVEQFF.